This note documents a single TCR beta chain sequence. The antigen is not known. Time point indicated: cycle 4 day 1 (C4D1), after 5 to 7 weeks of nivolumab. Every patient had relapsed following autologous stem cell transplantation, and cohorts differed in brentuximab vedotin exposure. Reported best responses ranged across complete response, partial response or progressive disease. The method was immunoSEQ multiplex PCR; TCRdb's version includes in-frame clones alone and lacks a portion of them. The data contain about 41,000 clones, approximately 71% of them singletons. This sample stems from a study of PD-1 blockade in classical Hodgkin lymphoma. As for the study in general: Patients were treated with nivolumab at 3 mg/kg, and this was given intravenously every 2 weeks.

General study points: Reports described newly diagnosed patients as having lower baseline TCR diversity than healthy donors. Significantly greater TCR diversity emerged by C4D1 in CD4+ cells but not CD8+ cells.

Between the trimmed V and J ends, which lost 2 bases and 10 bases, there was a span of 14 bases. The length of the CDR3 is 13 residues. Germline V gives CDR1 MNHNY, CDR2 SVGAGI (reference sequence). This chain joins TRBV6-6 and TRBJ1-2; D remains ambiguous. This clonotype was obtained from a human donor with classical Hodgkin lymphoma. Sample: peripheral blood mononuclear cells (PBMCs), taken before the fourth cycle of nivolumab. Written as DNA, the CDR3 is TGTGCCAGCAGTTACGCCGGATTAGACCCCTACACCTTC. Translated, it gives CASSYAGLDPYTF.